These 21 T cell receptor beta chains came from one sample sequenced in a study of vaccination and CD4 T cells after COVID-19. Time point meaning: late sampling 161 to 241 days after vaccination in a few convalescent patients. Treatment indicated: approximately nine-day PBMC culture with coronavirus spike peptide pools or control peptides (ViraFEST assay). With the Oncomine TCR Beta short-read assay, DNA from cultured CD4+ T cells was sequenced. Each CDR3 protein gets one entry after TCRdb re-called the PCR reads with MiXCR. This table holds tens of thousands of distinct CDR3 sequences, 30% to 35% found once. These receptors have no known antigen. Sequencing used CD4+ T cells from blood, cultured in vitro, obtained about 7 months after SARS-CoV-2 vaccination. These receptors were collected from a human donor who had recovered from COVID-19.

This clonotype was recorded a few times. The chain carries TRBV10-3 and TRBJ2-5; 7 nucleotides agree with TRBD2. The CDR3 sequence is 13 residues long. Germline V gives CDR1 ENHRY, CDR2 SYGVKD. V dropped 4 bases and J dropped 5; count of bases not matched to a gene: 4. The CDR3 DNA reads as TGTGCCATCAGTGGTCAGGGAGGGGAGACCCAGTACTTC. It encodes CAISGQGGETQYF.

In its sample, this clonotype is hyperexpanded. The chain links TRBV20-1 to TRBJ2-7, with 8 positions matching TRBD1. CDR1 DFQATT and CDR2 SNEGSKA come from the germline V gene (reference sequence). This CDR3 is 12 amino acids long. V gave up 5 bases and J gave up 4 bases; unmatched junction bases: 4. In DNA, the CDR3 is TGCAGTGCTCCTCGACAGGGGTACGAGCAGTACTTC. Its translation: CSAPRQGYEQYF.

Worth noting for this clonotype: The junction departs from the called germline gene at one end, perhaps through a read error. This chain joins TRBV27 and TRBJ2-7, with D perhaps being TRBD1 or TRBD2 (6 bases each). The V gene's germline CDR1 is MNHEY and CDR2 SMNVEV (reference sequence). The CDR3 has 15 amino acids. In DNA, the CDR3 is TGTGCCGGCAGTTTTAGGGGGGCGCGAAATGGCGAGCAGTACTTC. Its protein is CAGSFRGARNGEQYF.

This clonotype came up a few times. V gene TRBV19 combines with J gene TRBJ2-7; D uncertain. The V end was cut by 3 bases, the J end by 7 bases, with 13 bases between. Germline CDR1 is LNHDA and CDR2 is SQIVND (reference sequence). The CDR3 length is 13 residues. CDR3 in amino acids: CASSIRSDLEQYF. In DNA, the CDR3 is TGTGCCAGTAGTATCAGGTCGGATCTGGAGCAGTACTTC.

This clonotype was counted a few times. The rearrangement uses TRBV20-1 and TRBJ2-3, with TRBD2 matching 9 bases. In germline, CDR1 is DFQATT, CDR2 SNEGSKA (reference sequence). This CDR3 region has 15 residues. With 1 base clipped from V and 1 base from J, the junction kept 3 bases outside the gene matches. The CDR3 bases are TGCAGTGCTAGAGTACAGCGGGAGGGCACAGATACGCAGTATTTT. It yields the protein CSARVQREGTDTQYF.

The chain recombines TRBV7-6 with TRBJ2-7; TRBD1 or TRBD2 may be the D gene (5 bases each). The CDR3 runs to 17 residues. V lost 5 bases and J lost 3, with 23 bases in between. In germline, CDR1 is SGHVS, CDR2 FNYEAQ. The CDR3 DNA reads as TGTGCCAGCAGCCTTCATAACCAGCCAGGGAGCGGCTACGAGCAGTACTTC. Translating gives CASSLHNQPGSGYEQYF.

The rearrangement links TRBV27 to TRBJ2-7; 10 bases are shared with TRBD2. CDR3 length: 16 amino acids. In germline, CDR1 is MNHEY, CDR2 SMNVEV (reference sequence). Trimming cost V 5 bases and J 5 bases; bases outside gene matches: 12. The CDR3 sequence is CASSRPGLAGENEQYF. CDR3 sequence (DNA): TGTGCCAGCAGTCGGCCGGGGCTAGCGGGAGAGAACGAGCAGTACTTC.

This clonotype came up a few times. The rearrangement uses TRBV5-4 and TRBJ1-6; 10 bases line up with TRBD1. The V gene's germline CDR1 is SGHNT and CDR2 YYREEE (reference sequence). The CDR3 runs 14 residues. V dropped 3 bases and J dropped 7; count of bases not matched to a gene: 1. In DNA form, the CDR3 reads TGTGCCAGCAGCTCGGGACAGGGGAATTCACCCCTCCACTTT. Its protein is CASSSGQGNSPLHF. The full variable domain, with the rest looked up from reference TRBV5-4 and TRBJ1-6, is ETGVTQSPTHLIKTRGQQVTLRCSSQSGHNTVSWYQQALGQGPQFIFQYYREEENGRGNFPPRFSGLQFPNYSSELNVNALELDDSALYLCASSSGQGNSPLHFGNGTRLTVT.

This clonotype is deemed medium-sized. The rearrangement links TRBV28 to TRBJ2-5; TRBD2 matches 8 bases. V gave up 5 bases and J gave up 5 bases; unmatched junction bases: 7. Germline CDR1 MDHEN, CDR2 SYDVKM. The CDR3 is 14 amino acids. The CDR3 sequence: CASSTPGLDETQYF. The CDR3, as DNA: TGTGCCAGCAGTACCCCGGGACTAGACGAGACCCAGTACTTC.

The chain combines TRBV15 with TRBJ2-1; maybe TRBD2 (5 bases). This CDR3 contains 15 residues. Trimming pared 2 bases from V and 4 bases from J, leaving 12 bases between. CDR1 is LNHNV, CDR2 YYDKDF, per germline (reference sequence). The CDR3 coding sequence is TGTGCCACCAGCAGAACCGGACTTAATTACAATGAGCAGTTCTTC. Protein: CATSRTGLNYNEQFF.

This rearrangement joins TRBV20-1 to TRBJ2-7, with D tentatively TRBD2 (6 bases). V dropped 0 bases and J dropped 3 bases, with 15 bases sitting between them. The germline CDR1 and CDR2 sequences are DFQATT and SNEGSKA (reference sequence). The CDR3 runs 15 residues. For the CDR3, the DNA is TGCAGTGCTAGAGATCGGGCTCGCGGGAACTACGAGCAGTACTTC. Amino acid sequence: CSARDRARGNYEQYF.

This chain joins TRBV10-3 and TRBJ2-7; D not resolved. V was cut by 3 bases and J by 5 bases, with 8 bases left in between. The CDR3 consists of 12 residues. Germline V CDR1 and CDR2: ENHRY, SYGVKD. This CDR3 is CAISEYGDEQYF. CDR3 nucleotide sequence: TGTGCCATCAGTGAATATGGGGACGAGCAGTACTTC.

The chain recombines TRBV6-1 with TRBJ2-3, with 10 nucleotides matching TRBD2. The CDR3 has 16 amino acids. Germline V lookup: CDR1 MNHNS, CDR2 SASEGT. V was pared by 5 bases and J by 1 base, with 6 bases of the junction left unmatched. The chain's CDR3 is CASSKRTSGRTDTQYF. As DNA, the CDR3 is TGTGCCAGCAGTAAACGGACTAGCGGACGCACAGATACGCAGTATTTT.

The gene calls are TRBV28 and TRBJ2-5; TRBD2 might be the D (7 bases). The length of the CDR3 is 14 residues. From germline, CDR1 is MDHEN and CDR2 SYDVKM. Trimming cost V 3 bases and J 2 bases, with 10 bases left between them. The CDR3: CASSLRGGQETQYF. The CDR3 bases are TGTGCCAGCAGTTTGAGGGGGGGGCAAGAGACCCAGTACTTC.

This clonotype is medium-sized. The chain's CDR3 is CASRVGNQPQHF. As DNA, the CDR3 is TGTGCCAGCAGGGTCGGCAATCAGCCCCAGCATTTT. The gene calls are TRBV28 and TRBJ1-5; unclear D gene. The V gene lost 6 bases and the J gene lost 2 bases, with 5 bases spanning the gap. Germline assignment: CDR1 MDHEN and CDR2 SYDVKM. There are 12 residues in the CDR3.

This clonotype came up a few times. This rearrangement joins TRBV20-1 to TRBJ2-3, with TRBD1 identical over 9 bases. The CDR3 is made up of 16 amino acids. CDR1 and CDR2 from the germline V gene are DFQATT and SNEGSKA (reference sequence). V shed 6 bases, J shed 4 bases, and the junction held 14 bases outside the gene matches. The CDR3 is CSALGLGQGTADTQYF. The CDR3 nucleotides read TGCAGTGCCCTTGGCCTAGGACAGGGGACGGCAGATACGCAGTATTTT.

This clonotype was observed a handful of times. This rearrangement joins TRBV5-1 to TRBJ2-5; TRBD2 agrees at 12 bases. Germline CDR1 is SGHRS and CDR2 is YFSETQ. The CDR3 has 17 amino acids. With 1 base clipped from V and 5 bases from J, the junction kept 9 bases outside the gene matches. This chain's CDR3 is CASSLMASGRADETQYF. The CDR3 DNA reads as TGCGCCAGCAGCTTGATGGCTAGCGGGAGGGCCGACGAGACCCAGTACTTC.

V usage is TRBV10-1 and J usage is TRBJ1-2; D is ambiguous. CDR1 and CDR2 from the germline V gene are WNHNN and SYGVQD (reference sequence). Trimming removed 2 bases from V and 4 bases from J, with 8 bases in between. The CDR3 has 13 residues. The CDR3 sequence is CASSEGLLYGYTF. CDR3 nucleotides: TGCGCCAGCAGTGAGGGACTTCTCTATGGCTACACCTTC.

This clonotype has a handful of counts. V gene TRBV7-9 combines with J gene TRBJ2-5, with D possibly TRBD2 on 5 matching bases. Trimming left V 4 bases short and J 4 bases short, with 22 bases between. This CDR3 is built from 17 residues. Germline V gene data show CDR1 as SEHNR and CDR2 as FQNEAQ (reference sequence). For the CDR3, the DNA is TGTGCCAGCAGCTCATTCCCCCGTATAGCGCGATCAGAGACCCAGTACTTC. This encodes CASSSFPRIARSETQYF.

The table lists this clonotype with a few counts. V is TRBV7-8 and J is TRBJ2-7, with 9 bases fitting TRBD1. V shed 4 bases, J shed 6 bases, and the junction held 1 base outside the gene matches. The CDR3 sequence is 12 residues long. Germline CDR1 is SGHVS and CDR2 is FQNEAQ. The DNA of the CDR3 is TGTGCCAGCAGCTGGACAGGGGCCGAGCAGTACTTC. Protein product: CASSWTGAEQYF. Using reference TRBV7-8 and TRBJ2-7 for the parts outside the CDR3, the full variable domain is GAGVSQSPRYKVAKRGQDVALRCDPISGHVSLFWYQQALGQGPEFLTYFQNEAQLDKSGLPSDRFFAERPEGSVSTLKIQRTQQEDSAVYLCASSWTGAEQYFGPGTRLTVT.

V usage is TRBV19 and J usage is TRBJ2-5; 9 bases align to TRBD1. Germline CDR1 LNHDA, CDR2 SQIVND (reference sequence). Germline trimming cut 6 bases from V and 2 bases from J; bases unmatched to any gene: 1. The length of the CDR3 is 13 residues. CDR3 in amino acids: CASSGTGQETQYF. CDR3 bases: TGTGCCAGTAGCGGGACAGGGCAAGAGACCCAGTACTTC.